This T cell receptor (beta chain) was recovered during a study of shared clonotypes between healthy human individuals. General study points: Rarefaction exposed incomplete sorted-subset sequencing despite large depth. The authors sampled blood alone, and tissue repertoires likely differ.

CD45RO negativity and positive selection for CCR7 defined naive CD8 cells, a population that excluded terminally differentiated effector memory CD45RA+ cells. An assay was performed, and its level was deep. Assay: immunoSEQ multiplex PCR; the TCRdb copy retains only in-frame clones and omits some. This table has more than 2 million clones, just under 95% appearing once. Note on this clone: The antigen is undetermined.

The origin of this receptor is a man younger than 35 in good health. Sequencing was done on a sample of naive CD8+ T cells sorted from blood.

The CDR3 region is CASSLASGLTYNEQFF. The DNA of the CDR3 is TGCGCCAGCAGCTTAGCTAGCGGGTTAACCTACAATGAGCAGTTCTTC. The genes are TRBV5-1 and TRBJ2-1; TRBD2 matches 8 bases. CDR1 and CDR2 from the germline V gene are SGHRS and YFSETQ. The V gene end was trimmed by 2 bases and the J gene end by 2 bases; junction bases not matched to a gene: 6. The CDR3 length is 16 residues.